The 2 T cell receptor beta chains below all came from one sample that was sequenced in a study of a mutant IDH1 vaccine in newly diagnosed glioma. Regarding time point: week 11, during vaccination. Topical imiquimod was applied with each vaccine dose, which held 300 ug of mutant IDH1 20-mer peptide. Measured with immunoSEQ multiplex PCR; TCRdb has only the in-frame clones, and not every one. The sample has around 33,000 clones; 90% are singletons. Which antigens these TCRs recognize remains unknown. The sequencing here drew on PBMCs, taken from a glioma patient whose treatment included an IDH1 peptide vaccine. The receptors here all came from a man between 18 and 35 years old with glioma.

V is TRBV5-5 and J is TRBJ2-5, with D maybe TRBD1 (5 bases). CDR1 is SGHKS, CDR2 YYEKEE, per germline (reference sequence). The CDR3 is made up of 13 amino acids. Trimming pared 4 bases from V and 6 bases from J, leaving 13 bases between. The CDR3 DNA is TGTGCCAGCAGCCTGAAGGGGTCCCAGACCCAGTACTTC. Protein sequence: CASSLKGSQTQYF. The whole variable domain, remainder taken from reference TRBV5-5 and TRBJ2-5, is DAGVTQSPTHLIKTRGQQVTLRCSPISGHKSVSWYQQVLGQGPQFIFQYYEKEERGRGNFPDRFSARQFPNYSSELNVNALLLGDSALYLCASSLKGSQTQYFGPGTRLLVL.

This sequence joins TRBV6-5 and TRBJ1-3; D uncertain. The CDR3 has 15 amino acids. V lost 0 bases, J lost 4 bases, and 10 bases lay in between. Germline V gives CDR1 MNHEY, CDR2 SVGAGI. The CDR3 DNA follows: TGTGCCAGCAGTTACTCGACCGCGGTCGGAAACACCATATATTTT. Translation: CASSYSTAVGNTIYF.